Below are 15 T cell receptor beta chains sequenced from a single sample in a study of shared clonotypes between healthy human individuals. Some clones are missing from TCRdb's copy, which holds only in-frame ones; the method was immunoSEQ multiplex PCR. The sample comprises 1.6 million or so clones, approximately 98.5% of which are singletons, and 0.3% to 0.45% rests with the top ten. The sequenced sample was naive CD4+ T cells sorted from blood. Subset here: CD45RA+ positively selected. The receptor set was obtained from a man aged 30 to 45 in good health.

The rearrangement uses TRBV7-2 and TRBJ2-1; the D is unclear. Germline loops: CDR1 SGHTA, CDR2 FQGNSA. The CDR3 length is 14 residues. Trimming removed 4 bases from V and 6 bases from J, with 13 bases in between. CDR3 protein: CASSSREVLNEQFF. The DNA of the CDR3 is TGTGCCAGCAGCTCAAGGGAAGTCCTCAATGAGCAGTTCTTC. Drawing the rest from reference TRBV7-2 and TRBJ2-1, the complete variable domain is GAGVSQSPSNKVTEKGKDVELRCDPISGHTALYWYRQSLGQGLEFLIYFQGNSAPDKSGLPSDRFSAERTGGSVSTLTIQRTQQEDSAVYLCASSSREVLNEQFFGPGTRLTVL.

This rearrangement joins TRBV21-1 to TRBJ2-5; the table assigns TRBD1, which was not confirmed against the DNA. TRBV21-1 represents a pseudogene. The CDR3 sequence is 14 residues long. The CDR3 nucleotides read TGTGCCAGCAGCAGGGGGGACAGAGAAGAGACCCAGTACTTC. Its translation is CASSRGDREETQYF.

This rearrangement joins TRBV11-3 to TRBJ1-1, with D maybe TRBD1 (5 bases). Germline assignment: CDR1 SGHNT and CDR2 YENEEA. With 5 bases removed from V and 2 bases from J, the gap between germline ends came to 6 bases. CDR3 length equals 12 residues. The chain's CDR3 is CASSGGNTEAFF. The CDR3 bases are TGTGCCAGCAGCGGGGGAAACACTGAAGCTTTCTTT. Drawing the rest from reference TRBV11-3 and TRBJ1-1, the complete variable domain is EAGVVQSPRYKIIEKKQPVAFWCNPISGHNTLYWYLQNLGQGPELLIRYENEEAVDDSQLPKDRFSAERLKGVDSTLKIQPAELGDSAVYLCASSGGNTEAFFGQGTRLTVV.

The rearrangement uses TRBV27 and TRBJ2-2, with a tentative D call TRBD1 (6 bases). The CDR3 totals 13 residues. V lost 5 bases to trimming and J lost 4 bases, with 8 bases between them. Germline V gene sequence: CDR1 MNHEY, CDR2 SMNVEV (reference sequence). CDR3 DNA sequence: TGTGCCAGCAGTACCAGGGGCACCGGGGAGCTGTTTTTT. Translated: CASSTRGTGELFF.

The chain combines TRBV28 with TRBJ2-3, with 7 nucleotides matching TRBD2. Germline CDR1 MDHEN, CDR2 SYDVKM. The J segment lost 2 bases and the V segment lost 5 bases, leaving 4 bases of the junction unmatched. The CDR3 runs 14 residues. Here the CDR3 DNA reads TGTGCCAGCAGTCAGCGGGGCAACACAGATACGCAGTATTTT. Encoded protein: CASSQRGNTDTQYF.

J is TRBJ2-2 and V is TRBV14, with D possibly being TRBD2 (5 bases). Trimming left V 1 base short and J 7 bases short, with 13 bases between. Looked up from germline, CDR1 is SGHDN and CDR2 is FVKESK. CDR3 length equals 15 residues. In DNA, the CDR3 is TGTGCCAGCAGCCAAGCCCGAGCTGAGGGCGGGGAGCTGTTTTTT. It translates to CASSQARAEGGELFF.

This clone was seen once. This chain uses TRBV10-3 with TRBJ1-5, with D possibly TRBD1 on 5 matching bases. Germline V gene lookup returns CDR1 ENHRY and CDR2 SYGVKD. Between the trimmed V and J ends, which lost 3 bases and 4 bases, there was a span of 10 bases. The CDR3 consists of 14 residues. CDR3 protein: CAISDGAENQPQHF. CDR3 DNA: TGTGCCATCAGTGATGGGGCAGAGAATCAGCCCCAGCATTTT.

This chain uses TRBV7-9 with TRBJ2-3; tentatively, D is TRBD1 (5 bases). CDR1 is SEHNR, CDR2 FQNEAQ, per germline (reference sequence). There are 14 residues in the CDR3. Trimming stripped 8 bases from V and 3 bases from J, with 15 bases between. CDR3 residues: CASPGPPVTDTQYF. The DNA for the CDR3 is TGTGCCAGCCCAGGGCCGCCTGTGACAGATACGCAGTATTTT.

CDR3 bases: TGTGCCAGCAGTTTAATGGGGGGCAGGGACATTCAGTACTTC. Its translation: CASSLMGGRDIQYF. V usage is TRBV27 and J usage is TRBJ2-4, with D perhaps matching TRBD1 or TRBD2 (6 bases each). CDR1 and CDR2 (germline): MNHEY, SMNVEV (reference sequence). Trimming took 2 bases from V and 8 from J, leaving 13 bases between them. This CDR3 has 14 amino acids.

The chain uses TRBV7-9 and TRBJ2-1; tentatively, D is TRBD2 (5 bases). The CDR3 covers 11 residues. Trimming took off 7 bases at V and 10 bases at J, with 11 bases between the two ends. Germline lookup yields CDR1 SEHNR and CDR2 FQNEAQ (reference sequence). The CDR3 DNA sequence: TGTGCCAGCACCCGGGGTCTCGAGCAGTTCTTC. It encodes CASTRGLEQFF.

This sequence joins TRBV18 and TRBJ2-7; 9 bases align to TRBD1. The J segment lost 2 bases and the V segment lost 4 bases, leaving 9 bases of the junction unmatched. This CDR3 has 16 residues. Germline loops: CDR1 KGHSH, CDR2 LQKENI. The CDR3 DNA sequence: TGTGCCAGCTCACGAAAACCGGGACAGGGTGCCTACGAGCAGTACTTC. Translated: CASSRKPGQGAYEQYF.

V is TRBV6-5 and J is TRBJ2-5; D uncertain. Deletions cut 7 bases from V and 4 bases from J, with 10 bases between. The CDR3 consists of 12 residues. Germline V gives CDR1 MNHEY, CDR2 SVGAGI. CDR3: CASTKPPETQYF. The DNA for the CDR3 is TGTGCCAGCACCAAACCCCCAGAGACCCAGTACTTC.

V and J are TRBV30 and TRBJ2-3; D ambiguous. Between the trimmed V and J ends, which lost 0 bases and 0 bases, there was a span of 10 bases. Germline V lookup: CDR1 GTSNPN, CDR2 SVGIG (reference sequence). The CDR3 loop spans 15 amino acids. The CDR3 sequence: CAWSVSSGSTDTQYF. Written as DNA, the CDR3 is TGTGCCTGGAGTGTCAGTTCGGGTAGCACAGATACGCAGTATTTT.

The chain is built from TRBV7-2 and TRBJ2-7, with 8 bases fitting TRBD1. CDR3 length: 12 amino acids. Germline V gene sequence: CDR1 SGHTA, CDR2 FQGNSA. J gave up 4 bases and V 10 bases, and 6 bases lay outside the gene matches. DNA for the CDR3: TGTGCCAACTCCGGGACAGGTTACGAGCAGTACTTC. Translating gives CANSGTGYEQYF.

On this clone itself: The sample carries other DNA sequences with the same CDR3. The chain is built from TRBV18 and TRBJ2-2; D may be TRBD1 (7 bases). V was trimmed by 2 bases and J by 4 bases, leaving 11 bases between them. The CDR3 has 15 residues. Per germline, CDR1 KGHSH and CDR2 LQKENI. This CDR3 is CASSPVQGGTGELFF. CDR3 nucleotide sequence: TGTGCCAGCTCACCAGTGCAGGGGGGCACCGGGGAGCTGTTTTTT.